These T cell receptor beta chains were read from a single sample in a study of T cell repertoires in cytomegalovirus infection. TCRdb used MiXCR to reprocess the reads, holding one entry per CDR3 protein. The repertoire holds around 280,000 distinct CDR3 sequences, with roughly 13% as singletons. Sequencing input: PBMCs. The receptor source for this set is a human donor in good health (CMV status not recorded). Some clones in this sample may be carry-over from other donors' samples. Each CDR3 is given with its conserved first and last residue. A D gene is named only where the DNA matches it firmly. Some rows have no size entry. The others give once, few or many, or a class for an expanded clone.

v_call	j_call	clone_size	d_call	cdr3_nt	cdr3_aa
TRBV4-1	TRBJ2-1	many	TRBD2	TGCGCCAGCAGCCAAGATCCTAGCGGGAGCTCCTACAATGAGCAGTTCTTC	CASSQDPSGSSYNEQFF
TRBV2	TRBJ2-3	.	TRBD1	TGTGCCAGCAGTGATCGCCGACAGGGAAAGGAGTATTTT	CASSDRRQGKEYF
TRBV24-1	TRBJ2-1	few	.	TGTGCCACCAGTGATAGGGTTCAACACTACAATGAGCAGTTCTTC	CATSDRVQHYNEQFF
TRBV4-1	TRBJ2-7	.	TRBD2	TGCGCCAGCAGCTATACTAGCGGGGGGTCCTACGAGCAGTACTTC	CASSYTSGGSYEQYF
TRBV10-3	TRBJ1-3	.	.	TGTGCCATCTCGGCTGGAAACACCATATATTTT	CAISAGNTIYF
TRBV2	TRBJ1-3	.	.	TGTGCCAGCTCGGAGGGTACTGGAAACACCATATATTTT	CASSEGTGNTIYF
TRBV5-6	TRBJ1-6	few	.	TGTGCCAGCAGCTTGGACGTTGGGGCCCTCCACTTT	CASSLDVGALHF
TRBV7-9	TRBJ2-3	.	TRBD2	TGTGCCAGCAGAGATAGCGGGAGTCCCCCAGATACGCAGTATTTT	CASRDSGSPPDTQYF
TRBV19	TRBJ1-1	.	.	TGTGCCAGTAGTATAGCGGGCCGGACCACTGAAGCTTTCTTT	CASSIAGRTTEAFF
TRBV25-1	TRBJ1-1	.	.	TGTGCCAGCATAACAGACATGAACACTGAAGCTTTCTTT	CASITDMNTEAFF
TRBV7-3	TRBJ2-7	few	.	TGTGCCAGCAGCTTAGAAGGCAGGGCCTACGAGCAGTACTTC	CASSLEGRAYEQYF
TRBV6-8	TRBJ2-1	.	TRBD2	TGTGCCAGCAGTACAGACACTCTGCTAGCGGGAGAGGGCGATGAGCAGTTCTTC	CASSTDTLLAGEGDEQFF
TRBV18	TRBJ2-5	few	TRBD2	TGTGCCAGCTCATTGACTAGCGGGAACGTCCAAGAGACCCAGTACTTC	CASSLTSGNVQETQYF
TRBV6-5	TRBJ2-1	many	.	TGTGCCAGCAGTTACTCCACCGGGAAATTCACTGAGCAGTTCTTC	CASSYSTGKFTEQFF
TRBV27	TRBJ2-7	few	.	TGTGCCAGCGGCCGCATTGGACCGGGACAAAGACTCTACGAGCAGTACTTC	CASGRIGPGQRLYEQYF
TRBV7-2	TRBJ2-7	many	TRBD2	TGTGCCAGCAGCACCCTAGCGGGTACATGGGAGCAGTACTTC	CASSTLAGTWEQYF